Below are 26 T cell receptor beta chains sequenced from a single sample in a study of T cells in Graves' hyperthyroidism and ophthalmopathy (dated by TCRdb to the late 2010s). Receptor libraries were prepared by multiplex PCR. For sequencing, an Illumina HiSeq 2000 was employed. TCR beta CDR3 regions were amplified from RNA transcripts. For the first round of RT-PCR on the TCR CDR3, the HTBI primer set was used together with the Qiagen OneStep RT-PCR kit. TCRdb reprocessing: public reads trimmed at Q25 with fastp, clones called with MiXCR, in-frame beta chains kept. Entries that share a CDR3 protein sequence are merged under the most common genes and DNA. A total of around 36,000 distinct CDR3 sequences appear in this sample, 52% of them only once. The top ten constitute 15% to 20% of the sample. Sequenced: blood. These receptors all stem from a man aged 35 to 55 with Graves' ophthalmopathy.

This rearrangement joins TRBV19 to TRBJ2-1; a weak D match, TRBD2 (5 bases). The length of the CDR3 is 13 residues. The V gene lost 7 bases and the J gene lost 10 bases, with 17 bases spanning the gap. The germline CDR1 and CDR2 sequences are LNHDA and SQIVND (reference sequence). For the CDR3, the DNA is TGTGCCAGTATAACAGCGGTGGGCGGCGAGCAGTTCTTC. This encodes CASITAVGGEQFF.

In this sample, this clonotype turned up many times. The gene calls are TRBV7-3 and TRBJ1-1, with 7 nucleotides matching TRBD1. The CDR3 consists of 13 residues. CDR1 is SGHTA, CDR2 FQGTGA, per germline. With V trimmed by 5 bases and J by 5 bases, 5 bases remained unmatched. The CDR3 coding sequence is TGTGCCAGCAGCAAAACGACAGGGACTGAAGCTTTCTTT. Translating gives CASSKTTGTEAFF. Variable domain in full (rest from reference TRBV7-3 and TRBJ1-1): GAGVSQTPSNKVTEKGKYVELRCDPISGHTALYWYRQSLGQGPEFLIYFQGTGAADDSGLPNDRFFAVRPEGSVSTLKIQRTERGDSAVYLCASSKTTGTEAFFGQGTRLTVV.

The rearrangement uses TRBV2 and TRBJ2-3; the D gene is possibly TRBD1 (5 bases). The germline V gene encodes CDR1 SNHLY and CDR2 FYNNEI. Between the trimmed V and J ends, which lost 3 bases and 13 bases, there was a span of 11 bases. CDR3 length: 11 amino acids. The CDR3 protein is CASSEGLREYF. DNA of the CDR3: TGTGCCAGCAGTGAGGGCCTCAGGGAGTATTTT.

This clonotype was observed many times. The rearrangement links TRBV10-2 to TRBJ2-3; no reliable D call. This CDR3 is built from 17 residues. The germline CDR1 and CDR2 sequences are WSHSY and SAAADI. Trimming cost V 6 bases and J 2 bases, with 21 bases left between them. The CDR3 protein is CASRDHGRAAFTDTQYF. The CDR3 DNA reads as TGCGCCAGCAGGGACCATGGTCGGGCAGCATTCACAGATACGCAGTATTTT.

The V and J genes are TRBV10-2 and TRBJ1-1; perhaps TRBD1 as D (5 bases). Germline assignment: CDR1 WSHSY and CDR2 SAAADI. Trimming took off 11 bases at V and 4 bases at J, with 17 bases between the two ends. The CDR3 is made up of 13 amino acids. Here the CDR3 DNA reads TGCGCCGCCCGGGGGGGGATAAGCACTGAAGCTTTCTTT. Translating it yields CAARGGISTEAFF.

The CDR3 sequence is CSGFRDSTYEQYF. As DNA, the CDR3 is TGCAGTGGATTCAGGGACAGTACCTACGAGCAGTACTTC. V and J are TRBV20-1 and TRBJ2-7; 7 nucleotides align to TRBD1. With V trimmed by 7 bases and J by 2 bases, 8 bases remained unmatched. The CDR3 runs 13 residues. CDR1 and CDR2 (germline): DFQATT, SNEGSKA (reference sequence).

This clonotype was observed a handful of times. The chain carries TRBV10-1 and TRBJ2-5; D is ambiguous. Germline CDR1 and CDR2: WNHNN and SYGVQD (reference sequence). This CDR3 spans 14 amino acids. The V and J ends lost 2 bases and 4 bases respectively, with 11 bases between them. CDR3 sequence reads: CASSEDKAPETQYF. In DNA, the CDR3 is TGCGCCAGCAGTGAGGACAAAGCCCCAGAGACCCAGTACTTC.

This clonotype has at least ten counts. CDR3 sequence reads: CASKGFKGNTGELFF. The CDR3 nucleotides are TGTGCCAGCAAAGGCTTCAAAGGGAACACCGGGGAGCTGTTTTTT. This chain connects TRBV6-2 or TRBV6-3 to TRBJ2-2; D gene unclear. Trimming pared 7 bases from V and 1 base from J, leaving 13 bases between. CDR3 length equals 15 residues. The germline V gene has CDR1 MNHEY and CDR2 SVGEGT.

This clonotype has at least ten counts. This sequence joins TRBV29-1 and TRBJ2-2; TRBD1 aligns across 7 bases. Germline V lookup: CDR1 SQVTM, CDR2 ANQGSEA. The CDR3 is 15 amino acids. V lost 6 bases and J lost 8; bases outside the gene matches: 15. The CDR3: CSVTKGADKSGELFF. The CDR3 DNA is TGCAGCGTCACGAAGGGGGCCGATAAATCGGGGGAGCTGTTTTTT.

Concerning this clonotype itself: This is likely a read error, given that the CDR3 carries no conserved phenylalanine or tryptophan at its end. It is unclear where the CDR3 begins or ends on the DNA, so no DNA is shown, and the CDR3 is as TCRdb lists it. The chain joins TRBV7-4 to TRBJ1-5. The CDR3 sequence runs 12 residues, both termini included. Looked up from germline, CDR1 is SGHVT and CDR2 is SQSDAQ. CDR3 sequence reads: CASSLEGSGHNQ.

A remark on this clonotype: At one boundary the junction diverges from the germline segment, which might be a read error. This chain joins TRBV15 and TRBJ2-2; unclear D gene. This CDR3 spans 8 amino acids. Germline V CDR1 and CDR2: LNHNV, YYDKDF (reference sequence). The CDR3 DNA follows: TGTACCACCGGGGAGCTGTTTTTT. Its translation: CTTGELFF.

Comments on this clonotype: One junction end does not reproduce the germline sequence, and a read error may be involved. CDR3 coding DNA: TGCAGTGCCGCCCCTCTAGCGGGGACCTACAGTGAGCAGTTCTTC. This sequence encodes CSAAPLAGTYSEQFF. This rearrangement joins TRBV20-1 to TRBJ2-1, with TRBD2 matching over 9 bases. In germline, CDR1 is DFQATT, CDR2 SNEGSKA (reference sequence). This CDR3 spans 15 amino acids.

The chain joins TRBV13 to TRBJ2-1; D is ambiguous. Germline V gene lookup returns CDR1 PRHDT and CDR2 FYEKMQ (reference sequence). With 0 bases removed from V and 12 bases from J, the gap between germline ends came to 6 bases. CDR3 length: 11 residues. DNA of the CDR3: TGTGCCAGCAGCTTAGGGGGCATGCAGTTCTTC. It specifies CASSLGGMQFF.

This clonotype was found many times. This sequence joins TRBV14 and TRBJ1-1, with D perhaps TRBD1 (5 bases). CDR1 is SGHDN and CDR2 is FVKESK in the germline V gene. V was pared by 0 bases and J by 0 bases, with 11 bases between. This CDR3 is 16 amino acids long. CDR3 protein: CASSQDKLGLNTEAFF. CDR3 DNA sequence: TGTGCCAGCAGCCAAGATAAGCTGGGACTGAACACTGAAGCTTTCTTT.

With respect to this clonotype: The CDR3 carries no conserved terminal phenylalanine or tryptophan, so it likely arises from a read error. It is unclear where the CDR3 begins or ends on the DNA, so no DNA is shown, and the CDR3 is as TCRdb lists it. Here the CDR3 reads CASSPNNNSPLQS. The V gene is TRBV6-4, the J gene TRBJ1-6. The CDR3 is 13 residues long, counting both termini. Germline CDR1 and CDR2: MRHNA and SNTAGT.

V is TRBV20-1 and J is TRBJ2-2, with D possibly TRBD2 on 5 matching bases. Trimming stripped 3 bases from V and 7 bases from J, with 15 bases between. Germline loops: CDR1 DFQATT, CDR2 SNEGSKA (reference sequence). The CDR3 spans 14 residues. Here the CDR3 DNA reads TGCAGTGCTAGTGGTACTTTAACTAGCGGGGAGCTGTTTTTT. Its translation is CSASGTLTSGELFF.

This chain uses TRBV29-1 with TRBJ2-3; perhaps TRBD2 as D (6 bases). From germline, CDR1 is SQVTM and CDR2 ANQGSEA. Trimming pared 7 bases from V and 4 bases from J, leaving 15 bases between. The CDR3 length is 13 residues. The CDR3 coding sequence is TGCAGCGCCGAGGAGGGGTTCGCAGATACGCAGTATTTT. Protein product: CSAEEGFADTQYF.

The V call is TRBV7-9, the J call TRBJ2-3; 9 nucleotides agree with TRBD1. V lost 6 bases and J lost 13; bases outside the gene matches: 2. The CDR3 totals 10 residues. The germline V gene has CDR1 SEHNR and CDR2 FQNEAQ (reference sequence). The CDR3 sequence: CASRWTGEYF. CDR3 in DNA: TGTGCCAGCAGGTGGACAGGGGAGTATTTT.

This clonotype has at least ten counts. The chain combines TRBV6-6 with TRBJ2-7; TRBD1 aligns across 7 bases. After removal of 8 bases from V and 1 base from J, the junction contained 11 bases not matched to a gene. This CDR3 has 15 residues. Germline CDR1 reads MNHNY; CDR2 reads SVGAGI (reference sequence). The CDR3 nucleotides are TGTGCCAGCTCCGGGACAGACACGTTTTCCTACGAGCAGTACTTC. Its protein product is CASSGTDTFSYEQYF.

The chain has TRBV9 and TRBJ2-2, with 8 bases that match TRBD1. The CDR3 runs 15 residues. After removal of 0 bases from V and 7 bases from J, the junction contained 5 bases not matched to a gene. Germline CDR1 is SGDLS and CDR2 is YYNGEE. The CDR3 DNA follows: TGTGCCAGCAGCGTAGGGGCAGGGGGCATCGGGGAGCTGTTTTTT. This translates into CASSVGAGGIGELFF.

In regard to this clonotype: The junction differs from germline at one of its ends, possibly a read error. The rearrangement joins TRBV5-1 to TRBJ1-2, with D possibly TRBD1 on 5 matching bases. This CDR3 region has 13 residues. Germline loops: CDR1 SGHRS, CDR2 YFSETQ. CDR3 coding DNA: TGCGTCAGCAGCCAGAGGGACCCCTATGGCTACACCTTC. Protein: CVSSQRDPYGYTF. Supplemented by reference TRBV5-1 and TRBJ1-2, the full variable domain reads KAGVTQTPRYLIKTRGQQVTLSCSPISGHRSVSWYQQTPGQGLQFLFEYFSETQRNKGNFPGRFSGRQFSNSRSEMNVSTLELGDSALYLCVSSQRDPYGYTFGSGTRLTVV.

This clonotype came up many times. V usage is TRBV13 and J usage is TRBJ1-5; TRBD1 matches at 7 bases. V dropped 5 bases and J dropped 5; count of bases not matched to a gene: 12. This CDR3 is built from 16 residues. Per the germline V gene, CDR1 is PRHDT and CDR2 is FYEKMQ (reference sequence). CDR3 loop: CASSQTGAAGDQPQHF. CDR3 coding DNA: TGTGCCAGCAGCCAAACAGGGGCCGCGGGTGATCAGCCCCAGCATTTT. The complete variable domain, with remaining parts taken from reference TRBV13 and TRBJ1-5, reads AAGVIQSPRHLIKEKRETATLKCYPIPRHDTVYWYQQGPGQDPQFLISFYEKMQSDKGSIPDRFSAQQFSDYHSELNMSSLELGDSALYFCASSQTGAAGDQPQHFGDGTRLSIL.

The V gene is TRBV7-2, the J gene TRBJ2-1; D call uncertain. In germline, CDR1 is SGHTA, CDR2 FQGNSA. CDR3 length: 15 residues. Trimming left V 5 bases short and J 2 bases short, with 13 bases between. CDR3: CASSQSQVPYNEQFF. CDR3 coding DNA: TGTGCCAGCAGCCAATCCCAGGTACCCTACAATGAGCAGTTCTTC.

The CDR3: CASSRRSGADYGYTF. In DNA form, the CDR3 reads TGTGCCAGTAGTAGGAGAAGCGGGGCTGACTATGGCTACACCTTC. This chain joins TRBV19 and TRBJ1-2; TRBD1 might be the D (5 bases). In germline, CDR1 is LNHDA, CDR2 SQIVND (reference sequence). The CDR3 sequence is 15 residues long. The V end was cut by 4 bases, the J end by 3 bases, with 15 bases between. Filled out from reference TRBV19 and TRBJ1-2, the complete variable domain reads DGGITQSPKYLFRKEGQNVTLSCEQNLNHDAMYWYRQDPGQGLRLIYYSQIVNDFQKGDIAEGYSVSREKKESFPLTVTSAQKNPTAFYLCASSRRSGADYGYTFGSGTRLTVV.

V usage is TRBV12-3 or TRBV12-4 and J usage is TRBJ1-4, with a possible D match to TRBD1 (6 bases). Trimming removed 1 base at V and 5 bases at J, with 11 bases between. The CDR3 is made up of 15 amino acids. In nucleotides, the CDR3 is TGTGCCAGCAGTTTAGACGGCAGGGGAAATGAAAAACTGTTTTTT. It codes for CASSLDGRGNEKLFF.

The J gene is TRBJ2-7, the V gene TRBV14; 12 positions match TRBD1. This CDR3 contains 17 residues. Germline loops: CDR1 SGHDN, CDR2 FVKESK. The V segment lost 2 bases and the J segment 5 bases; nucleotides outside the gene matches: 10. CDR3 sequence reads: CASSQLLLGTGGHEQYF. The CDR3 DNA sequence: TGTGCCAGCAGCCAACTCCTACTGGGGACAGGGGGCCACGAGCAGTACTTC.